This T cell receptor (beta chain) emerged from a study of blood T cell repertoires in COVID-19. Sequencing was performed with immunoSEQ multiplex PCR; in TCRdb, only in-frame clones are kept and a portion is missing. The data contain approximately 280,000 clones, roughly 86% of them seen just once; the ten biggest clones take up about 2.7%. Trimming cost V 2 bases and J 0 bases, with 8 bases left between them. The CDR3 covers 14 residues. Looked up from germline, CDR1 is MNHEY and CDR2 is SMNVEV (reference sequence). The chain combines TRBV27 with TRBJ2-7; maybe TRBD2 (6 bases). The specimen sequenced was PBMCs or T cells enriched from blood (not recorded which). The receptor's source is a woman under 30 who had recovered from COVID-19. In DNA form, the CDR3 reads TGTGCCAGCAGTTTAAGGAGGGACTCCTACGAGCAGTACTTC. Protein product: CASSLRRDSYEQYF.